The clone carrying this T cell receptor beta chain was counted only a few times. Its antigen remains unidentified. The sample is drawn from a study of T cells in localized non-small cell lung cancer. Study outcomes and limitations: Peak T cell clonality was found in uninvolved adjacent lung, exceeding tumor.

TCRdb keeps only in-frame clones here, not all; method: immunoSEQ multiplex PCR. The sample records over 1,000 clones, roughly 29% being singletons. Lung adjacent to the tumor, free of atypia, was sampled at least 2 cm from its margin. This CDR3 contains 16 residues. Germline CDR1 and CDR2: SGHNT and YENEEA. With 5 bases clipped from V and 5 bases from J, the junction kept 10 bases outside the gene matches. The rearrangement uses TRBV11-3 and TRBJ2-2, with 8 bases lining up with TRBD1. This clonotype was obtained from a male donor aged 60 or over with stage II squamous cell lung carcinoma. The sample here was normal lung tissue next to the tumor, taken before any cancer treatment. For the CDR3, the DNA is TGTGCCAGCAGCCCGCACCGGGACAGGCCGACCGGGGAGCTGTTTTTT. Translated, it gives CASSPHRDRPTGELFF.